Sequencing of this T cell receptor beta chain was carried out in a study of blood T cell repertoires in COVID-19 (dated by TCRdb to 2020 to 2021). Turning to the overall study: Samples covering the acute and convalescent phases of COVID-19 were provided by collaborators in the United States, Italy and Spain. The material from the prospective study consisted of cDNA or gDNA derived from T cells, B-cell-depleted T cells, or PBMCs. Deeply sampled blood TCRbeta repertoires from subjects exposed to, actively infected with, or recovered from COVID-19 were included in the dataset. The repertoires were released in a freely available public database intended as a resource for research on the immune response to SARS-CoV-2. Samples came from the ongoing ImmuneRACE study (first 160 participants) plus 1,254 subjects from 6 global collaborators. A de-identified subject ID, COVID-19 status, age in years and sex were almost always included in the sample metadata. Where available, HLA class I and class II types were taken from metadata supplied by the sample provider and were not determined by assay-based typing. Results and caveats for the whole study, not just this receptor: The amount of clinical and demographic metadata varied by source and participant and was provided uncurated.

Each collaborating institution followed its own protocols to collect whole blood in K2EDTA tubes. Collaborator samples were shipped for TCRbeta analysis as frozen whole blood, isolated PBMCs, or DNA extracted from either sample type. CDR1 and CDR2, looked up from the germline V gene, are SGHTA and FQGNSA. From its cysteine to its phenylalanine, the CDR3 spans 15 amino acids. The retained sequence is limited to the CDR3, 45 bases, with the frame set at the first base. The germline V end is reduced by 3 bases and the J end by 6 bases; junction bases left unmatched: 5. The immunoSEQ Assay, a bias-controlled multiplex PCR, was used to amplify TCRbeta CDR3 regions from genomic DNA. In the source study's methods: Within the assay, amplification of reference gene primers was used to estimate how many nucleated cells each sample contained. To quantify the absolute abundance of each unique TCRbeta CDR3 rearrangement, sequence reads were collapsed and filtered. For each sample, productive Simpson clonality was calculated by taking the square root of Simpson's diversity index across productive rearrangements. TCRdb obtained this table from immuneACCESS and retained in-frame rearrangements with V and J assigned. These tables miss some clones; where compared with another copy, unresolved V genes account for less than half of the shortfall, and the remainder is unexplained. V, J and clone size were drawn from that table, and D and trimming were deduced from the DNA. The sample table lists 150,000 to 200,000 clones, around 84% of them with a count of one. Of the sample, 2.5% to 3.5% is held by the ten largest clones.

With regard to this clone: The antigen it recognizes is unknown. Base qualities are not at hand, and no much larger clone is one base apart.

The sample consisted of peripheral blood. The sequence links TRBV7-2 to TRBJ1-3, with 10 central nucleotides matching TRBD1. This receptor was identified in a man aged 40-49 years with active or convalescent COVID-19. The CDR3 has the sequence CASSFDRGPENTIYF. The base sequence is TGTGCCAGCAGCTTCGACAGGGGGCCGGAAAACACCATATATTTT.